This entry features one T cell receptor (beta chain) sequence. It was the approximately 130-subject validation cohort, separate from the approximately 670-subject first cohort, to which the donors belonged. This sample stems from a study of cytomegalovirus exposure and HLA in healthy donors. TCRdb's table, derived via immunoSEQ multiplex PCR, lists solely in-frame clones and lacks some. The sample lists some 110,000 clones; around 90% were seen once. Germline CDR1 MNHNY, CDR2 SVGAGI (reference sequence). CDR3 length: 16 amino acids. V lost 2 bases and J lost 5; bases outside the gene matches: 9. The source is a young woman in good health and CMV-seropositive. Sequencing was done on a sample of PBMCs. The chain combines TRBV6-6 with TRBJ1-2; 9 bases align to TRBD1. The CDR3: CASSYPKGQGGYGYTF. In DNA, the CDR3 is TGTGCCAGCAGTTACCCTAAGGGACAGGGCGGTTATGGCTACACCTTC.